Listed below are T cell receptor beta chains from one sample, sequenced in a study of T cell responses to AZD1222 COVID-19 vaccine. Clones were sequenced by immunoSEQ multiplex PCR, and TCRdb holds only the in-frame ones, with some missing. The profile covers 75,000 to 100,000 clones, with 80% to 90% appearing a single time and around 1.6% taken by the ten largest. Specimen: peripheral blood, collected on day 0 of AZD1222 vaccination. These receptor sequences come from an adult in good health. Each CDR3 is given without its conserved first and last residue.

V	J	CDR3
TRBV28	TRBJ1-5	ASSHHSQGGGNQPQH
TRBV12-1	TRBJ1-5	ASSSTGVRNQPQH
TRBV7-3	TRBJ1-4	ASSPAPVATNEKLF
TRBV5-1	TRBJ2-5	ASSRGGGQGETQY
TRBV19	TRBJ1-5	ASTVDRNQPQH
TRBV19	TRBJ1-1	ASSTSVRQMNTEAF
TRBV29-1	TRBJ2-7	SVTDVLSYEQY
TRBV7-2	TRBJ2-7	ASLTGPGYEQY
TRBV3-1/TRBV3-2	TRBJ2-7	ASGRTGHQDYEQY
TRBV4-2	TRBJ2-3	ASSQDPLAGGPIDTQY
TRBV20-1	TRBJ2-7	SATDGAHEQY
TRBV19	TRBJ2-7	ASSTGIGGPPTYEQY
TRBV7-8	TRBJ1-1	ASSPPGTEAF
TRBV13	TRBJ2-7	ASSYRQGLSYEQY
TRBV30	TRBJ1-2	AQGVGIVGNYGYT
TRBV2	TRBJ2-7	ASSKEGLSHEQY
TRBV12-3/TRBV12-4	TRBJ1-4	ASSFGTVLF
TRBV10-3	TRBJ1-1	AISAGRGEAF
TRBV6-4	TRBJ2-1	ASSSGTGGYNEQF
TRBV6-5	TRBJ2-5	ASSFDRGETQY
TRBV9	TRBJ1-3	ASSVSSLDRPGNTIY
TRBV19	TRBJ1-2	ASSIAGRQGARGYT
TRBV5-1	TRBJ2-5	ASSPDRGHETQY
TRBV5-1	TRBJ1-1	ASSLVQGDTEAF
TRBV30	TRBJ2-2	ARGRENTGELF
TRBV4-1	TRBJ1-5	ASSQETAGWAQH
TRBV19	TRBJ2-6	ASGGETGANVLT
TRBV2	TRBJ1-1	ASRELAGKTEAF
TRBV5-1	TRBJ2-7	ASSSRDRVYLGEQY